The clone carrying this T cell receptor (beta chain) was counted ten times or more. No antigen is known for it. TCRdb processed the RACE reads anew with MiXCR; each CDR3 protein has one entry. Among over 300,000 distinct CDR3 sequences listed, 4% to 6% were seen once. This record comes from a study of human T cells and chemical hapten exposure. General study points: The immune response of these alopecia patients might not match healthy individuals'.

This sample's time point: pre-sensitization, week 0. Treatment indicated: therapeutic diphenylcyclopropenone sensitization with weekly scalp DPC. From whole blood left unfractionated, total RNA was extracted. This clonotype was sampled from a woman aged 45 to 65 with alopecia areata. Some clones in this sample may be carry-over from other donors' samples. The material sequenced was whole blood, taken in connection with sensitization to the hapten diphenylcyclopropenone (DPC).

The CDR3 loop reads CASSFRQNTEAFF. The CDR3 DNA follows: TGTGCCAGCAGTTTTCGACAGAACACTGAAGCTTTCTTT. The rearrangement joins TRBV21-1 to TRBJ1-1. TRBV21-1 is flagged as a pseudogene. The CDR3 spans 13 residues.